The 5 T cell receptor beta chains listed next were all sequenced from one sample in a study of CD8 T cells in Susac syndrome. The RNA, about 0.5 to 1 ug, was put through reverse transcription using random hexamers. TCRdb processed the immunoSEQ multiplex PCR reads anew with MiXCR; each CDR3 protein has one entry. The sample contains some 300,000 distinct CDR3 sequences, 75% to 85% of which appear only once. Source material: CD8+ T cells from PBMCs. The receptors here all came from a human donor with multiple sclerosis.

The chain joins TRBV11-2 to TRBJ1-2, with D hard to call. The CDR3 sequence is 14 residues long. Per germline, CDR1 SGHAT and CDR2 FQNNGV. The V and J ends lost 1 base and 2 bases respectively, with 8 bases between them. CDR3 bases: TGTGCCAGCAGCTTAGGTCCGGGGAACTATGGCTACACCTTC. Amino acids: CASSLGPGNYGYTF.

The sample holds one count of this clonotype. The rearrangement links TRBV25-1 to TRBJ1-3; D ambiguous. V shed 2 bases and J shed 1 base, with 15 bases lying between them. Germline lookup yields CDR1 MGHDK and CDR2 SYGVNS. CDR3 length equals 17 residues. CDR3: CASSEHETLGSGNTIYF. For the CDR3, the DNA is TGTGCCAGCAGTGAACATGAAACCTTAGGTTCTGGAAACACCATATATTTT.

Concerning this clonotype itself: Compared with germline, one end of the junction differs, possibly owing to a read error. This sequence joins TRBV27 and TRBJ2-7; D is unclear. The CDR3 spans 11 residues. The germline CDR1 and CDR2 sequences are MNHEY and SMNVEV (reference sequence). CDR3 nucleotide sequence: TGTGCCACCACCGTCTCCCACGAGCAGTACTTC. Protein product: CATTVSHEQYF.

This clonotype has more than one count but fewer than ten. The rearrangement joins TRBV9 to TRBJ2-5; tentative D call: TRBD2 (5 bases). CDR1 and CDR2 (germline): SGDLS, YYNGEE. Trimming left V 0 bases short and J 2 bases short, with 20 bases between. This CDR3 has 18 amino acids. The CDR3 DNA reads as TGTGCCAGCAGCGTAGCTTGGGTAGGGAGCCCACTACAAGAGACCCAGTACTTC. Translated: CASSVAWVGSPLQETQYF.

CDR3 amino acids: CASRPVGEGDTQYF. The CDR3 region has the DNA TGTGCCAGCAGACCCGTGGGGGAGGGAGATACGCAGTATTTT. This rearrangement joins TRBV28 to TRBJ2-3; 7 positions agree with TRBD2. This CDR3 is 14 amino acids long. Germline lookup yields CDR1 MDHEN and CDR2 SYDVKM. J gave up 5 bases and V 6 bases, and 8 bases lay outside the gene matches.